This T cell receptor beta chain originates from a study of control samples from healthy donors and cancer patients. The CDR3 sequence is 14 residues long. Trimming stripped 3 bases from V and 5 bases from J, with 13 bases between. Germline loops: CDR1 SGHTA, CDR2 FQGNSA. TCRdb keeps only in-frame clones here, not all; method: immunoSEQ multiplex PCR. The sample yields about 160,000 clones, nearly 96% seen once. Sample: blood. V and J are TRBV7-2 and TRBJ2-5, with D perhaps TRBD1 (6 bases). This receptor was obtained from a woman in her thirties in good health. The CDR3 DNA sequence: TGTGCCAGCAGCTTCATTGGGGGCAGGGAGACCCAGTACTTC. Its protein is CASSFIGGRETQYF. The variable domain in full, with the rest retrieved from reference TRBV7-2 and TRBJ2-5, is GAGVSQSPSNKVTEKGKDVELRCDPISGHTALYWYRQSLGQGLEFLIYFQGNSAPDKSGLPSDRFSAERTGGSVSTLTIQRTQQEDSAVYLCASSFIGGRETQYFGPGTRLLVL.